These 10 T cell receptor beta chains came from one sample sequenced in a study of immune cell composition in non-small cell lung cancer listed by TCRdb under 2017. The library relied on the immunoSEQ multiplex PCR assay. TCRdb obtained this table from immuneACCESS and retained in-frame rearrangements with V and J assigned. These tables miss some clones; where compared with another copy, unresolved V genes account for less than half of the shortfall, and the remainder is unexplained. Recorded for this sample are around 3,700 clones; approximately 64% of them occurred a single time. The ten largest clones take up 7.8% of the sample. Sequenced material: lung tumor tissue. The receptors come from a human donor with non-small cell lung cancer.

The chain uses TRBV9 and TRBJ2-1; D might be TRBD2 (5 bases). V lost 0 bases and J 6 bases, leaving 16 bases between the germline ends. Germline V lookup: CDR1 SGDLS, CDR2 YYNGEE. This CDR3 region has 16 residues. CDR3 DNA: TGTGCCAGCAGCGTAGGAGGCAGAATGGCGGGCAATGAGCAGTTCTTC. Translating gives CASSVGGRMAGNEQFF.

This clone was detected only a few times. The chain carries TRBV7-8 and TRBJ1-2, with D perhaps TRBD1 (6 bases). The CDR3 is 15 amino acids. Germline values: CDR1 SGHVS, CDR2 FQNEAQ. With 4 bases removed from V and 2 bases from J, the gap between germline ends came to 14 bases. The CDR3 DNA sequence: TGTGCCAGCAGCTATACAGGGCAAAAGAACTATGGCTACACCTTC. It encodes CASSYTGQKNYGYTF.

CDR3 loop: CASSSSGGTYNEQFF. The DNA for the CDR3 is TGTGCCAGCAGCTCTAGCGGGGGGACCTACAATGAGCAGTTCTTC. The chain combines TRBV6-5 with TRBJ2-1; 11 positions match TRBD2. The germline V gene has CDR1 MNHEY and CDR2 SVGAGI. Trimming removed 6 bases from V and 2 bases from J; junction bases left unmatched: 3. There are 15 residues in the CDR3.

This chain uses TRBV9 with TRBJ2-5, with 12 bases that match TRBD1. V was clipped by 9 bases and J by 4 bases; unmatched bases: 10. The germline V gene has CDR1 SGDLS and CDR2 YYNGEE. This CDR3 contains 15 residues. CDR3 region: CATSPGQGAGETQYF. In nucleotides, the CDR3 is TGTGCCACCTCCCCGGGACAGGGGGCAGGAGAGACCCAGTACTTC.

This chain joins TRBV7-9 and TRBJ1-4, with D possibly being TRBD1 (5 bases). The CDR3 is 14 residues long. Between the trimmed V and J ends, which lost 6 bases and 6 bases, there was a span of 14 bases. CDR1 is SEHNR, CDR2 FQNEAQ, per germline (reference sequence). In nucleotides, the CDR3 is TGTGCCAGCAGTTCACAGGATCCGGATGAAAAACTGTTTTTT. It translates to CASSSQDPDEKLFF.

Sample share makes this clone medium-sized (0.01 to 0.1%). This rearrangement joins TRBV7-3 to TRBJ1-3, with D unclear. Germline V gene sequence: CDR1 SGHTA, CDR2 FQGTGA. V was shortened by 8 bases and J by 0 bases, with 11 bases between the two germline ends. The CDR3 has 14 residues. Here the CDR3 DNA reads TGTGCCAGCCGGAGGAGGTACTCTGGAAACACCATATATTTT. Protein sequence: CASRRRYSGNTIYF.

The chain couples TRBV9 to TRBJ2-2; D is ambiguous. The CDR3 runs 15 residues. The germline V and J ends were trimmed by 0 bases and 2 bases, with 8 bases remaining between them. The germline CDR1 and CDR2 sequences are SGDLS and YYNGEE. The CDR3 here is CASSVEQRNTGELFF. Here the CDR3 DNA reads TGTGCCAGCAGCGTAGAACAGAGAAACACCGGGGAGCTGTTTTTT.

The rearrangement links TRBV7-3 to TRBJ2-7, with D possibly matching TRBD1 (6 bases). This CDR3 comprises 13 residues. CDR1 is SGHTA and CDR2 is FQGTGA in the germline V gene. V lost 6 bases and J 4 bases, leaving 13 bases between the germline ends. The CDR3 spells CASSLEQGYEQYF. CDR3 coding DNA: TGTGCCAGCAGTTTGGAACAGGGTTACGAGCAGTACTTC.

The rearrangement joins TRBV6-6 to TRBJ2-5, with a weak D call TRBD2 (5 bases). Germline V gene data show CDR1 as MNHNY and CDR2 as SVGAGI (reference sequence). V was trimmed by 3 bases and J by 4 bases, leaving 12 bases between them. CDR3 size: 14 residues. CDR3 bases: TGTGCCAGCAGTTATAGGCTAGCCCGAGAGACCCAGTACTTC. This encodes CASSYRLARETQYF.

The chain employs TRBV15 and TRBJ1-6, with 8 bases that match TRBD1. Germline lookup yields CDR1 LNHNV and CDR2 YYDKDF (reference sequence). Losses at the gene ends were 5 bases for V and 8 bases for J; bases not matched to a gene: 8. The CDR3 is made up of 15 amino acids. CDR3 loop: CATSQGQGGDSPLHF. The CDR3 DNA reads TGTGCCACCAGCCAAGGACAGGGAGGAGATTCACCCCTCCACTTT.